This TCR beta chain was profiled in a study of blood T cell repertoires in COVID-19. CDR3 length equals 12 residues. Losses at the gene ends were 6 bases for V and 4 bases for J; bases not matched to a gene: 1. Germline loops: CDR1 SNHLY, CDR2 FYNNEI. Assay: immunoSEQ multiplex PCR; the TCRdb copy retains only in-frame clones and omits some. The sample contains approximately 130,000 clones, around 83% of which appear only once. Sequencing was carried out using PBMCs or T cells enriched from blood (not recorded which). The origin of this receptor is a man aged 30 to 45 who had recovered from COVID-19. The chain has TRBV2 and TRBJ2-5; 8 bases align to TRBD1. CDR3 bases: TGTGCCAGCAGGACAGGGGCAGAGACCCAGTACTTC. Its translation: CASRTGAETQYF.